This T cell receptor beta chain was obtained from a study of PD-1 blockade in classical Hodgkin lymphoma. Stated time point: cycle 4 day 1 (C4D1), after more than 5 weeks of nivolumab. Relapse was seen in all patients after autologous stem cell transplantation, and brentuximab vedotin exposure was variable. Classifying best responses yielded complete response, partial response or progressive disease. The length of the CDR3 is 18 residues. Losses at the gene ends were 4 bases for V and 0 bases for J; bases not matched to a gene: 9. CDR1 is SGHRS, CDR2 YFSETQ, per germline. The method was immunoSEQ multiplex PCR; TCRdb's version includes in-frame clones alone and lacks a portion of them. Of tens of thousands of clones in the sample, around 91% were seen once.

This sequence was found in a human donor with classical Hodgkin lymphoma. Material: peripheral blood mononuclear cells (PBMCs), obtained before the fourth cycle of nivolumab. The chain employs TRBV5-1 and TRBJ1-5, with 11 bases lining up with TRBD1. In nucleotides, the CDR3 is TGCGCCAGCAGCCCCGAGTCGGGACAGGGGGGTAGCAATCAGCCCCAGCATTTT. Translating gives CASSPESGQGGSNQPQHF.